This T cell receptor (beta chain) came from a study of cytomegalovirus exposure and HLA in healthy donors. The wider study: Earlier, approximately 190 million T cells were analyzed, and 90 million to 120 million unique TCR beta sequences were found among them.

As concerns this clone: The antigen is undetermined.

The germline gives CDR1 MNHEY, CDR2 SVGAGI. CDR3 length: 13 amino acids. V lost 5 bases and J lost 6, with 13 bases in between. The PCR was carried out with 60 Vbeta primers and 13 Jbeta primers. The assay was immunoSEQ multiplex PCR, and TCRdb's table has in-frame clones only and misses some. The repertoire holds under 200,000 clones, with roughly 77% as singletons. Findings and caveats of the study: In a later analysis, HLA-C alleles had the fewest associated TCRs, DRB1 alleles the most. The study recorded some 160 TCR beta chains that were cytomegalovirus-associated. The authors later linked a missense DCLRE1C variant to TCR beta V- and J-gene trimming.

This sequence was found in a woman aged 18-35 years in good health and CMV-seronegative. J is TRBJ1-2 and V is TRBV6-5; D might be TRBD1 (5 bases). Sequencing was done on a sample of PBMCs. CDR3 bases: TGTGCCAGCAGTGAAGTACAGGTGAATGGCTACACCTTC. Translation gives CASSEVQVNGYTF.